The 8 T cell receptor beta chains listed next were all sequenced from one sample in a study of cytomegalovirus exposure and HLA in healthy donors. Researchers ran the PCR with 60 Vbeta and 13 Jbeta primers. Libraries were prepared by immunoSEQ multiplex PCR; TCRdb keeps only in-frame clonotypes and omits some of them. The sample holds about 130,000 clones, more than 80% seen once. The sequenced material came from PBMCs. These receptors originate from a woman aged 25 to 45 in good health and CMV-seropositive.

The chain carries TRBV7-2 and TRBJ2-7, with TRBD2 identical over 11 bases. V lost 3 bases, J lost 3 bases, and 4 bases stayed unmatched. Looked up from germline, CDR1 is SGHTA and CDR2 is FQGNSA. The CDR3 length is 15 residues. This CDR3 reads CASSFSSGRGYEQYF. The CDR3 nucleotides read TGTGCCAGCAGCTTCAGTAGCGGGAGGGGCTACGAGCAGTACTTC.

The gene calls are TRBV27 and TRBJ2-7; the D gene is possibly TRBD1 (5 bases). The CDR3 contains 14 residues. CDR1 is MNHEY and CDR2 is SMNVEV in the germline V gene (reference sequence). V was clipped by 6 bases and J by 4 bases, with 16 bases between them. The CDR3 protein is CASSQTSQGYEQYF. As DNA, the CDR3 is TGTGCCAGCAGCCAAACAAGCCAGGGTTACGAGCAGTACTTC.

This clone has only one observation. The chain has TRBV6-5 and TRBJ2-7; 9 bases are shared with TRBD1. Unmatched junction bases numbered 3, after V lost 0 bases and J lost 0 bases. The CDR3 spans 16 residues. The germline V gene encodes CDR1 MNHEY and CDR2 SVGAGI. CDR3 DNA sequence: TGTGCCAGCAGTTACTCCGGGACAGGGCTCTCCTACGAGCAGTACTTC. This gives the protein CASSYSGTGLSYEQYF.

V usage is TRBV7-9 and J usage is TRBJ1-4; 7 bases are shared with TRBD1. Trimming removed 6 bases from V and 17 bases from J; junction bases left unmatched: 9. Germline CDR1 and CDR2: SEHNR and FQNEAQ (reference sequence). The CDR3 sequence is 11 residues long. The CDR3 spells CASSSGQVAFF. The DNA for the CDR3 is TGTGCCAGCAGTTCCGGACAGGTGGCCTTTTTT.

The CDR3 spells CASSPAASGAYEQYF. The DNA for the CDR3 is TGTGCCAGCAGCCCTGCGGCTAGCGGGGCCTACGAGCAGTACTTC. The V gene is TRBV4-2, the J gene TRBJ2-5; 9 nucleotides match TRBD2. The tail of the sequence fits TRBJ2-7 better, so the J call may be wrong. Germline CDR1 is LGHNA and CDR2 is YNFKEQ. The CDR3 is 15 amino acids.

The chain carries TRBV10-3 and TRBJ1-5, with TRBD1 matching 8 bases. Germline V gives CDR1 ENHRY, CDR2 SYGVKD. With 3 bases clipped from V and 5 bases from J, the junction kept 6 bases outside the gene matches. The CDR3 is 15 amino acids. The CDR3 is CAISDLDRGHQPQHF. The CDR3 nucleotides read TGTGCCATCAGTGATCTCGACAGGGGACATCAGCCCCAGCATTTT.

The rearrangement joins TRBV6-1 to TRBJ1-2; 8 nucleotides match TRBD1. Trimming removed 0 bases from V and 8 bases from J; junction bases left unmatched: 11. Germline V gene lookup returns CDR1 MNHNS and CDR2 SASEGT. This CDR3 is built from 16 residues. CDR3 residues: CASSEAQDWTGKGYTF. CDR3 sequence (DNA): TGTGCCAGCAGTGAAGCTCAGGATTGGACAGGGAAAGGCTACACCTTC.

This rearrangement joins TRBV2 to TRBJ2-2; D remains ambiguous. This CDR3 has 13 amino acids. V was pared by 7 bases and J by 4 bases, with 10 bases between. Germline V CDR1 and CDR2: SNHLY, FYNNEI. CDR3 coding DNA: TGTGCCAGCAAAAGAACAGTCACCGGGGAGCTGTTTTTT. It specifies CASKRTVTGELFF.